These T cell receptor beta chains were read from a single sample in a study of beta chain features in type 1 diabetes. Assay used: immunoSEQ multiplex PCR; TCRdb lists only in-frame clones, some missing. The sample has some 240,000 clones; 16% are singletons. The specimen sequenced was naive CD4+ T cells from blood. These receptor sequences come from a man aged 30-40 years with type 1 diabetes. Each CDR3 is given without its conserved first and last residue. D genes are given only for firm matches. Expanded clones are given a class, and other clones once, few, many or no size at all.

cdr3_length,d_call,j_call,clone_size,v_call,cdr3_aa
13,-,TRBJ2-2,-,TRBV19,ASKSDVRSTGELF
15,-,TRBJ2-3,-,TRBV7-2,ASSLKFEVESTDTQY
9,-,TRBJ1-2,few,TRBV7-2,ASSPGYGYT
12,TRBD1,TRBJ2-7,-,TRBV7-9,ASTTDRAIYEQY
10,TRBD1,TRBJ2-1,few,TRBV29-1,SVRPRGYEQF
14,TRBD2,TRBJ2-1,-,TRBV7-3,ASTLMGGRAVDEQF
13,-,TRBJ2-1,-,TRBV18,ASSPVERNNNEQF
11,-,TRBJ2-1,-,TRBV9,ASSARGTYGQF
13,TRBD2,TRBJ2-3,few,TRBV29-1,SVEKLAGSTDTQY
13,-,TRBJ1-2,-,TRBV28,ASSLFEGIAEGYT
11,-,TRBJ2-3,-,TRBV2,ARMERWADTQY
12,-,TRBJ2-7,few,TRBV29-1,SVRPDSLSYEQY
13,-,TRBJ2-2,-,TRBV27,ASSLADRTTGELF
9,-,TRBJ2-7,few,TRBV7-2,ASRLMGEQY
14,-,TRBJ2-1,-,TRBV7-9,ASSLAQGWLRNEQF
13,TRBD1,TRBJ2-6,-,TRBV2,ASSDDRAGANVLT
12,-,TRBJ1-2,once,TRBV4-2,ASSQVDRNYGYT
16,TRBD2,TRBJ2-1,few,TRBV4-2,ASSQDPGGGPSRNEQF
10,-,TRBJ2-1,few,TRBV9,ASSPSTNEQF
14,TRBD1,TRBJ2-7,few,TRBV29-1,SVGGQEWWTYYEQY
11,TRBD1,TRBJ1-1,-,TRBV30,AWIGTANTEAF
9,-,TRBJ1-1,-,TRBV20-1,SAREDTEAF
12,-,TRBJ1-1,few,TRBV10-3,AISESVLNTEAF
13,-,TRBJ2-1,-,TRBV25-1,ASRRQALDYNEQF
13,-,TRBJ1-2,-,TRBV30,AWRPDLYGSYGYT
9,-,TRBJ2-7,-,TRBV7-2,ASSPLGEQY
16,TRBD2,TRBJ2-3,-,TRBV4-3,ASSQDLRTSGSTDTQY
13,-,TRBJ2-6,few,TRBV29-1,SVEGGTTRANVLT
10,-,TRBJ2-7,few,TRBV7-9,ASSLAIGKQY
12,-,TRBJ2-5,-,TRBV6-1,ASSVGAVQETQY
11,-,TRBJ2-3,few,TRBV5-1,ASSGEGTDTQY
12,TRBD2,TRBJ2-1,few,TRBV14,ASSQGREQNEQF
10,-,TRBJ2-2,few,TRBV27,ASSFTGGELF
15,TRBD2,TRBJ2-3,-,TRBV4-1,ASSQEGPERELDTQY
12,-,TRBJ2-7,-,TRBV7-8,ASSTRRLPYEQY
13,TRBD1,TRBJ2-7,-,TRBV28,ASSYSGQGTHEQY
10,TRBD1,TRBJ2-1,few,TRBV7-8,ASSFSGTGQF
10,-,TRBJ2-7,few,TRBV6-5,ASMWQGGEQY
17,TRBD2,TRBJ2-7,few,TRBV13,ASSRMAPLTTSGGYEQY
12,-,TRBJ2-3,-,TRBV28,ASLLAGATDTQY
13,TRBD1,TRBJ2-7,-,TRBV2,ASSRDRGLTYEQY
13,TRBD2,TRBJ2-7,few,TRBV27,ASSLAGGSLYEQY